The clone carrying this TCR beta chain was counted between two and nine times. Its cognate antigen is unknown. The data were obtained in a study of T cells in Graves' hyperthyroidism and ophthalmopathy. Whole-study findings and limits: Most clonotypes that expanded in the thyroid above 0.001 also showed up in blood.

This CDR3 has 17 amino acids. Germline V gene sequence: CDR1 MNHEY, CDR2 SMNVEV (reference sequence). Unmatched junction bases numbered 7, after V lost 2 bases and J lost 1 base. RNA transcripts yielded amplified TCR beta CDR3 regions. The HTBI primer set served for first-round RT-PCR of the TCR CDR3. Each CDR3 protein is one row after TCRdb ran MiXCR on the multiplex PCR reads. Of a few hundred thousand distinct CDR3 sequences listed, approximately 15% were seen once; the top ten hold about 27%. Input material: blood. The J gene is TRBJ2-1, the V gene TRBV27, with TRBD2 matching over 8 bases. The origin of this receptor is a woman younger than 30 with Graves' hyperthyroidism that later progressed to Graves' ophthalmopathy. CDR3 region: CASSLISGRASYNEQFF. The CDR3, as DNA: TGTGCCAGCAGTTTAATTTCCGGGAGGGCATCCTACAATGAGCAGTTCTTC.